The 7 T cell receptor beta chains below come from one sample, sequenced in a study of blood T cell repertoires in COVID-19. Profiled with immunoSEQ multiplex PCR; TCRdb holds only in-frame clones, not every one. The sample has 250,000 to 300,000 clones, approximately 86% seen once. The sequencing input was peripheral blood. The receptors derive from a man aged 30-40 years with active or convalescent COVID-19.

The chain couples TRBV10-3 to TRBJ1-3; 7 bases agree with TRBD1. J was trimmed by 7 bases and V by 2 bases; bases with no gene match: 2. The CDR3 covers 13 residues. Germline CDR1 ENHRY, CDR2 SYGVKD. The CDR3 loop reads CAISEDRENTIYF. The CDR3 DNA reads TGTGCCATCAGTGAGGACAGGGAGAACACCATATATTTT.

This clone has only one observation. The rearrangement joins TRBV27 to TRBJ1-3; D remains unclear. Germline V lookup: CDR1 MNHEY, CDR2 SMNVEV (reference sequence). V was cut by 4 bases and J by 3 bases, with 13 bases left in between. CDR3 size: 15 residues. CDR3 DNA sequence: TGTGCCAGCAGTTCGGCGGGGTATAGTGGAAACACCATATATTTT. Translation: CASSSAGYSGNTIYF.

The chain links TRBV2 to TRBJ1-2; 9 bases line up with TRBD1. This CDR3 spans 14 amino acids. Looked up from germline, CDR1 is SNHLY and CDR2 is FYNNEI. The trim removed 6 bases at V and 8 bases at J, leaving 10 bases unmatched. The CDR3 sequence is CASSETGGEGGYTF. DNA for the CDR3: TGTGCCAGCAGCGAAACAGGGGGCGAGGGCGGCTACACCTTC. Full variable domain (rest looked up from reference TRBV2 and TRBJ1-2): EPEVTQTPSHQVTQMGQEVILRCVPISNHLYFYWYRQILGQKVEFLVSFYNNEISEKSEIFDDQFSVERPDGSNFTLKIRSTKLEDSAMYFCASSETGGEGGYTFGSGTRLTVV.

The chain recombines TRBV10-1 with TRBJ1-2; TRBD1 aligns across 7 bases. This CDR3 has 13 residues. Germline trimming cut 6 bases from V and 3 bases from J; bases unmatched to any gene: 4. In germline, CDR1 is WNHNN, CDR2 SYGVQD (reference sequence). The CDR3 spells CASSEGTDYGYTF. For the CDR3, the DNA is TGCGCCAGCAGCGAAGGGACAGACTATGGCTACACCTTC.

The chain has TRBV11-2 and TRBJ2-5; D remains ambiguous. Germline V gene data show CDR1 as SGHAT and CDR2 as FQNNGV. This CDR3 region has 12 residues. Deletions cut 2 bases from V and 5 bases from J, with 6 bases between. CDR3 residues: CASSLSGETQYF. Here the CDR3 DNA reads TGTGCCAGCAGCTTATCTGGCGAGACCCAGTACTTC.

This clone was seen only once. The chain combines TRBV7-8 with TRBJ1-2, with 7 bases identical to TRBD1. The CDR3 has 14 amino acids. The germline CDR1 and CDR2 sequences are SGHVS and FQNEAQ. V lost 5 bases and J lost 10; bases outside the gene matches: 13. CDR3 sequence (DNA): TGTGCCAGCAGCCCAACGACAGGGCCTTTAATCTACACCTTC. Residues: CASSPTTGPLIYTF.

The chain carries TRBV12-5 and TRBJ2-1; TRBD2 matches 7 bases. Germline V lookup: CDR1 LGHNT, CDR2 FRNRAP. J gave up 6 bases and V 5 bases, and 4 bases lay outside the gene matches. The CDR3 contains 13 residues. In nucleotides, the CDR3 is TGTGCTAGTGGTAGGGGACTATTCAATGAGCAGTTCTTC. Translation: CASGRGLFNEQFF.